This TCR beta chain comes out of a study of blood T cell repertoires in COVID-19. Turning to the study itself: In each case, the material was cDNA or gDNA derived from T cells, B-cell-depleted T cells, or PBMCs.

Profiled with immunoSEQ multiplex PCR; TCRdb holds only in-frame clones, not every one. This sample has roughly 150,000 clones, with 75% to 90% found just once. This CDR3 spans 14 amino acids. Unmatched junction bases numbered 4, after V lost 0 bases and J lost 5 bases. Per the germline V gene, CDR1 is MDHEN and CDR2 is SYDVKM. This clone was seen once. Seattle researchers signed up patients amid active infection and tracked them longitudinally. The specimen was peripheral blood. The genes are TRBV28 and TRBJ2-7; 7 bases align to TRBD1. The TCR originated in a man between 18 and 29 years old with COVID-19, enrolled during active disease. CDR3 coding DNA: TGTGCCAGCAGTTTATGGAGACAGGGCAACGAGCAGTACTTC. Encoded protein: CASSLWRQGNEQYF.